This is a list of T cell receptor beta chains from one sample in a study of cytomegalovirus exposure and HLA in healthy donors. The repertoire was sequenced with immunoSEQ multiplex PCR; TCRdb's copy has only in-frame clones and lacks some. The sample records approximately 200,000 clones, approximately 85% being singletons. What was sequenced was PBMCs. These receptors were collected from a woman in her forties or fifties in good health and CMV-seropositive. CDR3s include the opening cysteine and the closing phenylalanine or tryptophan. A D gene is named only where the DNA matches it firmly. Some rows have no size entry. The others give once, few or many, or a class for an expanded clone.

j_call: TRBJ2-3; v_call: TRBV27; clone_size: .; d_call: .; cdr3_aa: CAVALASNTDTQYF; cdr3_nt: TGTGCCGTCGCCCTAGCGTCAAACACAGATACGCAGTATTTT
j_call: TRBJ2-2; v_call: TRBV7-8; clone_size: once; d_call: TRBD1; cdr3_aa: CASSLDGTDTGELFF; cdr3_nt: TGTGCCAGCAGCTTAGACGGGACAGACACCGGGGAGCTGTTTTTT
j_call: TRBJ2-5; v_call: TRBV25-1; clone_size: once; d_call: TRBD1; cdr3_aa: CASSRGGQGETQYF; cdr3_nt: TGTGCCAGCAGTCGAGGGGGACAGGGGGAGACCCAGTACTTC
j_call: TRBJ1-3; v_call: TRBV5-1; clone_size: few; d_call: .; cdr3_aa: CASSSREGAGNTIYF; cdr3_nt: TGCGCCAGCAGCTCGAGAGAGGGGGCTGGAAACACCATATATTTT
j_call: TRBJ2-5; v_call: TRBV28; clone_size: .; d_call: TRBD2; cdr3_aa: CASSSVGGETQYF; cdr3_nt: TGTGCCAGCAGTTCTGTGGGAGGGGAGACCCAGTACTTC
j_call: TRBJ2-1; v_call: TRBV19; clone_size: .; d_call: TRBD1; cdr3_aa: CASSSQGAQYNEQFF; cdr3_nt: TGTGCCAGTAGTTCCCAGGGGGCCCAATACAATGAGCAGTTCTTC
j_call: TRBJ1-6; v_call: TRBV7-9; clone_size: .; d_call: TRBD1; cdr3_aa: CASSLQGGNSPLHF; cdr3_nt: TGTGCCAGCAGCCTACAGGGGGGTAATTCACCCCTCCACTTT
j_call: TRBJ2-3; v_call: TRBV27; clone_size: .; d_call: .; cdr3_aa: CASSGIAREPVDTQYF; cdr3_nt: TGTGCCAGCAGTGGGATCGCGAGGGAGCCGGTCGATACGCAGTATTTT
j_call: TRBJ2-4; v_call: TRBV4-1; clone_size: .; d_call: TRBD1; cdr3_aa: CASSQPLGTGLAKNSQYF; cdr3_nt: TGCGCCAGCAGCCAACCTCTCGGGACAGGGCTCGCCAAAAACAGTCAGTACTTC
j_call: TRBJ2-7; v_call: TRBV10-2; clone_size: once; d_call: .; cdr3_aa: CASGTGDSYEQYF; cdr3_nt: TGCGCCAGCGGTACGGGGGACTCCTACGAGCAGTACTTC
j_call: TRBJ1-6; v_call: TRBV19; clone_size: few; d_call: .; cdr3_aa: CASHQGLGARNSPLHF; cdr3_nt: TGTGCCTCCCATCAGGGCCTAGGGGCGAGGAATTCACCCCTCCACTTT
j_call: TRBJ1-6; v_call: TRBV27; clone_size: .; d_call: .; cdr3_aa: CASSLWGPQDYNSPLHF; cdr3_nt: TGTGCCAGCAGTTTATGGGGGCCCCAGGACTATAATTCACCCCTCCACTTT
j_call: TRBJ2-5; v_call: TRBV9; clone_size: .; d_call: .; cdr3_aa: CASSVDQGSETQYF; cdr3_nt: TGTGCCAGCAGCGTAGACCAGGGTTCAGAGACCCAGTACTTC
j_call: TRBJ2-7; v_call: TRBV10-2; clone_size: .; d_call: .; cdr3_aa: CASRLSGLSYEQYF; cdr3_nt: TGCGCCAGCAGGCTATCGGGACTGAGCTACGAGCAGTACTTC
j_call: TRBJ2-5; v_call: TRBV4-1; clone_size: .; d_call: .; cdr3_aa: CASSQPGHLQETQYF; cdr3_nt: TGCGCCAGCAGCCAGCCGGGACACCTCCAAGAGACCCAGTACTTC
j_call: TRBJ2-7; v_call: TRBV27; clone_size: .; d_call: TRBD1; cdr3_aa: CASSWGTGVLSYEQYF; cdr3_nt: TGTGCCAGCAGTTGGGGGACAGGGGTTCTCTCCTACGAGCAGTACTTC
j_call: TRBJ1-1; v_call: TRBV5-4; clone_size: few; d_call: .; cdr3_aa: CASSLPGGTFVNTEAFF; cdr3_nt: TGTGCCAGCAGCTTGCCTGGCGGGACGTTCGTGAACACTGAAGCTTTCTTT
j_call: TRBJ1-6; v_call: TRBV14; clone_size: .; d_call: .; cdr3_aa: CASKGGAGNSPLHF; cdr3_nt: TGTGCCAGCAAAGGTGGGGCCGGTAATTCACCCCTCCACTTT
j_call: TRBJ2-7; v_call: TRBV18; clone_size: .; d_call: TRBD2; cdr3_aa: CASSPGGGSYEQYF; cdr3_nt: TGTGCCAGCTCCCCGGGGGGTGGCTCCTACGAGCAGTACTTC
j_call: TRBJ1-5; v_call: TRBV28; clone_size: once; d_call: .; cdr3_aa: CASSGPGGNQPQHF; cdr3_nt: TGTGCCAGCAGTGGGCCAGGGGGCAATCAGCCCCAGCATTTT
j_call: TRBJ2-7; v_call: TRBV28; clone_size: .; d_call: .; cdr3_aa: CASSLPPGEQYF; cdr3_nt: TGTGCCAGCAGTTTGCCCCCCGGGGAGCAGTACTTC
j_call: TRBJ2-1; v_call: TRBV6-5; clone_size: few; d_call: TRBD1; cdr3_aa: CASIKAGGYGEQFF; cdr3_nt: TGTGCCAGCATCAAGGCAGGGGGATACGGTGAGCAGTTCTTC
j_call: TRBJ2-7; v_call: TRBV7-2; clone_size: .; d_call: TRBD1; cdr3_aa: CASSSHGSGQSYEQYF; cdr3_nt: TGTGCCAGCAGCTCCCACGGTTCGGGACAGTCCTACGAGCAGTACTTC
j_call: TRBJ2-5; v_call: TRBV7-2; clone_size: .; d_call: TRBD1; cdr3_aa: CASSSDRHPQETQYF; cdr3_nt: TGTGCCAGCAGCTCGGACAGGCATCCTCAAGAGACCCAGTACTTC
j_call: TRBJ2-1; v_call: TRBV11-2; clone_size: .; d_call: .; cdr3_aa: CASSFDISPYNEQFF; cdr3_nt: TGTGCCAGCAGCTTCGACATCTCCCCCTACAATGAGCAGTTCTTC
j_call: TRBJ2-7; v_call: TRBV6-1; clone_size: .; d_call: TRBD1; cdr3_aa: CASSTGTVGYEQYF; cdr3_nt: TGTGCCAGCAGTACGGGGACAGTGGGATACGAGCAGTACTTC
j_call: TRBJ1-5; v_call: TRBV28; clone_size: .; d_call: TRBD1; cdr3_aa: CASSAPGTGTQPQHF; cdr3_nt: TGTGCCAGCAGTGCACCCGGGACAGGGACTCAGCCCCAGCATTTT
j_call: TRBJ2-5; v_call: TRBV27; clone_size: .; d_call: .; cdr3_aa: CASFGGETQYF; cdr3_nt: TGTGCCAGCTTTGGCGGAGAGACCCAGTACTTC
j_call: TRBJ1-2; v_call: TRBV30; clone_size: .; d_call: .; cdr3_aa: CAWSRAGRRYGYTF; cdr3_nt: TGTGCCTGGAGTAGGGCAGGGCGGCGTTATGGCTACACCTTC
j_call: TRBJ2-5; v_call: TRBV5-1; clone_size: .; d_call: .; cdr3_aa: CASTSGTRQETQYF; cdr3_nt: TGCGCCAGCACATCCGGGACAAGACAAGAGACCCAGTACTTC
j_call: TRBJ2-5; v_call: TRBV5-6; clone_size: .; d_call: TRBD1; cdr3_aa: CASSLGQGVKETQYF; cdr3_nt: TGTGCCAGCAGCTTGGGGCAGGGGGTGAAAGAGACCCAGTACTTC
j_call: TRBJ2-6; v_call: TRBV2; clone_size: few; d_call: TRBD1; cdr3_aa: CASSLQGVVGGANVLTF; cdr3_nt: TGTGCCAGCAGCCTACAGGGGGTCGTCGGTGGGGCCAACGTCCTGACTTTC
j_call: TRBJ2-1; v_call: TRBV7-7; clone_size: .; d_call: .; cdr3_aa: CASSPLSGSYNEQFF; cdr3_nt: TGTGCCAGCAGCCCATTGTCAGGATCCTACAATGAGCAGTTCTTC
j_call: TRBJ2-2; v_call: TRBV11-2; clone_size: .; d_call: .; cdr3_aa: CASSVQGMNTGELFF; cdr3_nt: TGTGCCAGCAGCGTGCAGGGGATGAACACCGGGGAGCTGTTTTTT
j_call: TRBJ1-2; v_call: TRBV9; clone_size: .; d_call: TRBD1; cdr3_aa: CASSDPGTGGEHGYTF; cdr3_nt: TGTGCCAGCAGCGACCCGGGGACAGGGGGCGAACATGGCTACACCTTC
j_call: TRBJ2-7; v_call: TRBV6-5; clone_size: few; d_call: .; cdr3_aa: CASSYSGEGRFYEQYF; cdr3_nt: TGTGCCAGCAGTTACTCCGGTGAGGGTAGATTCTACGAGCAGTACTTC
j_call: TRBJ2-1; v_call: TRBV7-2; clone_size: .; d_call: .; cdr3_aa: CASSTRLPNEQFF; cdr3_nt: TGTGCCAGCAGCACCAGACTACCCAATGAGCAGTTCTTC